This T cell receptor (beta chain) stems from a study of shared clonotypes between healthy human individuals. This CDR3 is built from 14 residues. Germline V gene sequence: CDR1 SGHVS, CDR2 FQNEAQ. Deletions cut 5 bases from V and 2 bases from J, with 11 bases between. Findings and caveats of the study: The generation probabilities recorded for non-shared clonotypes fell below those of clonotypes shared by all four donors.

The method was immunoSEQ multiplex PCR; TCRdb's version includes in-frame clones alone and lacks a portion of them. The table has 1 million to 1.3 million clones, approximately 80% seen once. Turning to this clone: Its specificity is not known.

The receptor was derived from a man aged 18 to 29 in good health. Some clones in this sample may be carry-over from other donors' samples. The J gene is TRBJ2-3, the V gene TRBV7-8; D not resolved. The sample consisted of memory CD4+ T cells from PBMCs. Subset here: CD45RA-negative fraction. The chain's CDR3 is CASSPGGYTDTQYF. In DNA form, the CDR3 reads TGTGCCAGCAGCCCAGGCGGCTACACAGATACGCAGTATTTT.